Listed here are 19 T cell receptor beta chains from one sample, sequenced in a study of human T cells and chemical hapten exposure. Time point denoted: pre-sensitization, week 0. Treatment here: therapeutic diphenylcyclopropenone sensitization with weekly scalp DPC. TCRdb independently ran MiXCR on the RACE reads; one entry per CDR3 protein. The sample has fewer than 150,000 distinct CDR3 sequences, approximately 12% seen once. Sequenced here: whole blood, sampled in connection with sensitization to the hapten diphenylcyclopropenone (DPC). The receptors derive from a woman aged 18-29 years with alopecia areata. Some clones in this sample may be carry-over from other donors' samples.

In its sample, this clonotype was seen many times. The chain recombines TRBV6-1 with TRBJ2-7; 9 nucleotides match TRBD1. Germline V lookup: CDR1 MNHNS, CDR2 SASEGT. The V gene end was trimmed by 9 bases and the J gene end by 0 bases; junction bases not matched to a gene: 3. This CDR3 spans 13 amino acids. DNA for the CDR3: TGTGCCAGTGGGACAGGGTACTCCTACGAGCAGTACTTC. Amino acids: CASGTGYSYEQYF.

This clonotype was seen a few times. The chain carries TRBV10-1 and TRBJ2-1; weak D call: TRBD1 (6 bases). Trimming removed 6 bases at V and 4 bases at J, with 10 bases between. The CDR3 spans 13 residues. The germline V gene encodes CDR1 WNHNN and CDR2 SYGVQD (reference sequence). The CDR3 sequence is CASRDSEYNEQFF. In DNA form, the CDR3 reads TGCGCCAGCAGGGACAGTGAGTACAATGAGCAGTTCTTC.

The chain couples TRBV20-1 to TRBJ2-2; D not certain. V was shortened by 3 bases and J by 7 bases, with 12 bases between the two germline ends. Germline V lookup: CDR1 DFQATT, CDR2 SNEGSKA (reference sequence). CDR3 length: 13 amino acids. CDR3 in DNA: TGCAGTGCTAGTAGGGTTCAAGGCGGGGAGCTGTTTTTT. Translating it yields CSASRVQGGELFF.

Ten or more counts support this clonotype. V is TRBV6-2 or TRBV6-3 and J is TRBJ1-5; D gene ambiguous. V lost 8 bases and J 4 bases, leaving 15 bases between the germline ends. Germline assignment: CDR1 MNHEY and CDR2 SVGEGT. The CDR3 is made up of 14 amino acids. The CDR3 sequence is CASRGRTMNQPQHF. The CDR3, as DNA: TGTGCCAGCCGAGGGCGGACGATGAATCAGCCCCAGCATTTT.

J is TRBJ1-2 and V is TRBV6-6; 11 bases are shared with TRBD1. Losses at the gene ends were 2 bases for V and 4 bases for J; bases not matched to a gene: 3. This CDR3 is 15 amino acids long. The germline gives CDR1 MNHNY, CDR2 SVGAGI (reference sequence). This chain's CDR3 is CASSYGDRGVYGYTF. CDR3 nucleotide sequence: TGTGCCAGCAGTTACGGGGACAGGGGGGTCTATGGCTACACCTTC.

This chain connects TRBV20-1 to TRBJ2-5; D ambiguous. Trimming left V 1 base short and J 4 bases short, with 4 bases between. The CDR3 covers 11 residues. Germline V gene lookup returns CDR1 DFQATT and CDR2 SNEGSKA (reference sequence). The CDR3 protein is CSARGIETQYF. DNA for the CDR3: TGCAGTGCTAGAGGGATAGAGACCCAGTACTTC.

This clonotype has at least ten counts. The chain joins TRBV19 to TRBJ2-5; no firm D call. CDR1 is LNHDA and CDR2 is SQIVND in the germline V gene (reference sequence). V lost 5 bases and J lost 5, with 12 bases in between. The CDR3 has 13 amino acids. For the CDR3, the DNA is TGTGCCAGTAGTTTGGGTTTAAGGGAGACCCAGTACTTC. It translates to CASSLGLRETQYF.

This chain joins TRBV5-1 and TRBJ2-7, with D perhaps TRBD1 (5 bases). The V end lost 2 bases, the J end lost 5 bases, and 8 bases lay between the germline ends. The germline gives CDR1 SGHRS, CDR2 YFSETQ. CDR3 length: 12 amino acids. CDR3 in amino acids: CASSFRANEQYF. CDR3 bases: TGCGCCAGCAGCTTCAGGGCCAACGAGCAGTACTTC.

V gene TRBV7-9 combines with J gene TRBJ1-4, with 8 positions matching TRBD1. This CDR3 has 16 residues. Unmatched junction bases numbered 15, after V lost 3 bases and J lost 12 bases. The V gene's germline CDR1 is SEHNR and CDR2 FQNEAQ (reference sequence). The CDR3 region is CASSLSRTGRRWELFF. Written as DNA, the CDR3 is TGTGCCAGCAGCTTGAGTCGGACAGGGCGTCGATGGGAACTGTTTTTT.

This clonotype was counted a few times. The chain recombines TRBV3-1 with TRBJ2-3; D ambiguous. The germline CDR1 and CDR2 sequences are LGHDT and YNNKEL (reference sequence). The V end lost 0 bases, the J end lost 2 bases, and 6 bases lay between the germline ends. There are 14 residues in the CDR3. This CDR3 is CASSQDRYTDTQYF. CDR3 nucleotides: TGTGCCAGCAGCCAAGATAGGTACACAGATACGCAGTATTTT.

The CDR3: CASSNQGMEEQYF. Written as DNA, the CDR3 is TGTGCCAGTAGTAACCAGGGGATGGAGGAGCAGTACTTC. This chain links TRBV19 with TRBJ2-7; maybe TRBD1 (6 bases). Germline lookup yields CDR1 LNHDA and CDR2 SQIVND (reference sequence). CDR3 size: 13 residues. V was trimmed by 4 bases and J by 7 bases, leaving 14 bases between them.

This clonotype came up many times. The rearrangement joins TRBV5-1 to TRBJ1-1, with D unresolved. V was pared by 5 bases and J by 7 bases, with 9 bases between. Germline CDR1 reads SGHRS; CDR2 reads YFSETQ. The CDR3 length is 11 residues. The CDR3 region is CASRDDIEAFF. The CDR3, as DNA: TGCGCCAGCAGGGACGATATTGAAGCTTTCTTT.

The J gene is TRBJ1-3, the V gene TRBV11-2; TRBD1 matches at 8 bases. The CDR3 spans 15 residues. The V gene end was trimmed by 5 bases and the J gene end by 0 bases; junction bases not matched to a gene: 3. Germline V gives CDR1 SGHAT, CDR2 FQNNGV. The DNA of the CDR3 is TGTGCCAGCAGCCTACAGGGGGACTCTGGAAACACCATATATTTT. Its protein is CASSLQGDSGNTIYF.

This clonotype has only one observation. The chain employs TRBV18 and TRBJ2-3, with a tentative D call TRBD2 (5 bases). CDR3 length: 16 amino acids. With 3 bases removed from V and 1 base from J, the gap between germline ends came to 14 bases. The germline V gene has CDR1 KGHSH and CDR2 LQKENI. This CDR3 reads CASSPLARRGTDTQYF. In DNA, the CDR3 is TGTGCCAGCTCACCCCTCGCAAGGCGGGGCACAGATACGCAGTATTTT.

This chain joins TRBV29-1 and TRBJ2-3; possibly TRBD1 for D (5 bases). The CDR3 totals 15 residues. CDR1 SQVTM and CDR2 ANQGSEA come from the germline V gene. V was shortened by 3 bases and J by 2 bases, with 15 bases between the two germline ends. CDR3 coding DNA: TGCAGCGTTGAGGGGCCGACAAGAAACACAGATACGCAGTATTTT. This translates into CSVEGPTRNTDTQYF.

CDR3 coding DNA: TGTGCCACCCAGCCGTACAATGAGCAGTTCTTC. The encoded protein is CATQPYNEQFF. V usage is TRBV7-2 and J usage is TRBJ2-1; D not certain. Trimming removed 10 bases at V and 4 bases at J, with 8 bases between. Germline values: CDR1 SGHTA, CDR2 FQGNSA. There are 11 residues in the CDR3.

This clonotype was counted many times. V gene TRBV15 combines with J gene TRBJ1-2, with D uncertain. V gave up 0 bases and J gave up 2 bases, with 4 bases separating them. The germline gives CDR1 LNHNV, CDR2 YYDKDF (reference sequence). CDR3 size: 13 residues. The CDR3 protein is CATSRDLNYGYTF. Written as DNA, the CDR3 is TGTGCCACCAGCAGAGATTTAAACTATGGCTACACCTTC.

The chain is built from TRBV18 and TRBJ1-2, with a possible D match to TRBD1 (6 bases). Germline lookup yields CDR1 KGHSH and CDR2 LQKENI. V dropped 3 bases and J dropped 4 bases, with 12 bases sitting between them. The CDR3 has 14 amino acids. The CDR3 sequence: CASSPAQGRYGYTF. The CDR3 DNA reads as TGTGCCAGCTCACCGGCACAGGGCCGCTATGGCTACACCTTC.

The V and J genes are TRBV7-6 and TRBJ2-3; TRBD2 agrees at 7 bases. Germline assignment: CDR1 SGHVS and CDR2 FNYEAQ. V was pared by 1 base and J by 1 base, with 8 bases of the junction left unmatched. The CDR3 runs to 17 residues. CDR3 DNA sequence: TGTGCCAGCAGCTTAGTCTCTTTTGCGGGGGGCACAGATACGCAGTATTTT. Translating it yields CASSLVSFAGGTDTQYF.